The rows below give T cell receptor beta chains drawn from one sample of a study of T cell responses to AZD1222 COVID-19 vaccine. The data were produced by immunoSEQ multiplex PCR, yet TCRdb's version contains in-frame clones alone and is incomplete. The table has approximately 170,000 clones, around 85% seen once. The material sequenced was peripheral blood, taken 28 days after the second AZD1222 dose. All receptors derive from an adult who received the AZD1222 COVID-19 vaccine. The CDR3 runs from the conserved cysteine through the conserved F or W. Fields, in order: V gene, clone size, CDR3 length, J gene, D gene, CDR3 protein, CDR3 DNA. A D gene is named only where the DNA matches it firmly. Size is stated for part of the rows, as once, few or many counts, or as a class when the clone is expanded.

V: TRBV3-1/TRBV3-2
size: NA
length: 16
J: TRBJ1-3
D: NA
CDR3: CASSRRAESSGNTIYF
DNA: TGTGCCAGCAGCCGGAGGGCCGAGAGCTCTGGAAACACCATATATTTT

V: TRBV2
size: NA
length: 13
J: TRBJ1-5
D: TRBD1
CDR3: CAGGQGLGQPQHF
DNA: TGTGCCGGGGGACAGGGGTTAGGTCAGCCCCAGCATTTT

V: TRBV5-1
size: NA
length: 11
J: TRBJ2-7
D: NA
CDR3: CASSFSYEQYF
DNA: TGCGCCAGCAGCTTCTCCTACGAGCAGTACTTC

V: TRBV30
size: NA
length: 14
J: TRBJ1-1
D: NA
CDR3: CAWTPRLVGTEAFF
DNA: TGTGCCTGGACCCCTCGGTTGGTAGGGACTGAAGCTTTCTTT

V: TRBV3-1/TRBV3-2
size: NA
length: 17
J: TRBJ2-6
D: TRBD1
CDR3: CASSRMDRAAGANVLTF
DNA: TGTGCCAGCAGCCGGATGGACAGGGCGGCTGGGGCCAACGTCCTGACTTTC

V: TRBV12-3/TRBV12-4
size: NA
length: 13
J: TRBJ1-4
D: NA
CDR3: CASSLGGPEKLFF
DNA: TGTGCCAGCAGTTTAGGGGGGCCGGAAAAACTGTTTTTT

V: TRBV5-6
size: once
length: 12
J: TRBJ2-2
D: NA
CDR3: CASSLSPGELFF
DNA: TGTGCCAGCAGCTTATCCCCCGGGGAGCTGTTTTTT

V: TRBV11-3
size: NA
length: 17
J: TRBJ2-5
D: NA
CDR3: CASSSGLRDTREETQYF
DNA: TGTGCCAGCAGCTCGGGACTCCGAGATACGCGGGAAGAGACCCAGTACTTC

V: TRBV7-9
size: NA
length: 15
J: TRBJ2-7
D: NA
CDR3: CASSSLGTNSYEQYF
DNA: TGTGCCAGCAGCTCCCTTGGGACAAACTCCTACGAGCAGTACTTC

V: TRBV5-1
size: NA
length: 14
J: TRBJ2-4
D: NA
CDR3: CASSLEKAVDIQYF
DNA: TGCGCCAGCAGCTTGGAAAAGGCCGTGGACATTCAGTACTTC

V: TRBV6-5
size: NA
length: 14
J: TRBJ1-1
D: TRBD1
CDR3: CASRPQGEGAKAFF
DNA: TGTGCCAGCAGGCCACAGGGAGAGGGGGCTAAAGCTTTCTTT

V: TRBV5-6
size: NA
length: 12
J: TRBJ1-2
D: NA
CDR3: CASSFSSYGYTF
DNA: TGTGCCAGCAGCTTCTCAAGCTATGGCTACACCTTC

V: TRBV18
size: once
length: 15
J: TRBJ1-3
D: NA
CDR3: CASSIGAGAGNTIYF
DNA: TGTGCCAGCTCGATCGGCGCGGGGGCTGGAAACACCATATATTTT

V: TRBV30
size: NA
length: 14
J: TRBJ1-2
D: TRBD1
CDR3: CAWRTGGSNYGYTF
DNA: TGTGCCTGGAGGACAGGGGGCTCTAACTATGGCTACACCTTC

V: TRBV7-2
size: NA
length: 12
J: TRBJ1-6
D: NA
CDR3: CASSLSRSPLHF
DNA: TGTGCCAGCAGCTTAAGTCGATCACCCCTCCACTTT

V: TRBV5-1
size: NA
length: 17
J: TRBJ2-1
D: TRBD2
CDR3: CASSLVSTSGGAAEQFF
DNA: TGCGCCAGCAGCTTGGTGTCGACTAGCGGGGGGGCCGCTGAGCAGTTCTTC

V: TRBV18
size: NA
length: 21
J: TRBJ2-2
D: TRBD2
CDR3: CASSPQYPGTSGGAFTGELFF
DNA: TGTGCCAGCTCACCACAGTACCCCGGGACTAGCGGGGGGGCCTTCACCGGGGAGCTGTTTTTT

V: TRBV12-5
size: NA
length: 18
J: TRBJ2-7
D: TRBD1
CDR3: CASGLVALGDSHSYEQYF
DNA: TGTGCTAGTGGTTTGGTAGCGTTGGGGGACAGCCACTCCTACGAGCAGTACTTC

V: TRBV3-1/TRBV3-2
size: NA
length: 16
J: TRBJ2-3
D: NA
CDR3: CASSHFKRSSTDTQYF
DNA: TGTGCCAGCAGTCACTTTAAGCGGAGCAGCACAGATACGCAGTATTTT

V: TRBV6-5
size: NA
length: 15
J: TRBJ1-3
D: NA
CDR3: CASSSRRRAGNTIYF
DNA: TGTGCCAGCAGCTCACGCCGGCGGGCGGGAAACACCATATATTTT

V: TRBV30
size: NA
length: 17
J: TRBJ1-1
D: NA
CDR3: CAWTVGLVLRMNTEAFF
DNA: TGTGCCTGGACCGTAGGGCTCGTTCTCCGAATGAACACTGAAGCTTTCTTT

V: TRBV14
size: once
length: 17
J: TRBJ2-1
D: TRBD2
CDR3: CASSPGLAGGPTHEQFF
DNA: TGTGCCAGCAGCCCGGGACTAGCGGGGGGGCCAACCCATGAGCAGTTCTTC

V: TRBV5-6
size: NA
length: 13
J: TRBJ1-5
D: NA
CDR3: CASSWGGNQPQHF
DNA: TGTGCCAGCAGCTGGGGGGGGAATCAGCCCCAGCATTTT

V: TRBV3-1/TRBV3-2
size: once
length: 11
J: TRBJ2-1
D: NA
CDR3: CASSLYNEQFF
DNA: TGTGCCAGCAGCCTCTACAATGAGCAGTTCTTC

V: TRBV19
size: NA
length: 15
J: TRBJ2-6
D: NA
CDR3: CASSILGSGANVLTF
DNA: TGTGCCAGTAGTATCTTAGGCTCTGGGGCCAACGTCCTGACTTTC

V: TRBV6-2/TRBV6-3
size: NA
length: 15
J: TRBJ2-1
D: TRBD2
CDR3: CASSLAGGIYNEQFF
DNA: TGTGCCAGCAGCCTAGCGGGGGGTATCTACAATGAGCAGTTCTTC

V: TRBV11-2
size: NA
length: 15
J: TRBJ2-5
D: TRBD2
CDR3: CASSLAAGVGETQYF
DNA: TGTGCCAGCAGCTTAGCAGCGGGGGTGGGAGAGACCCAGTACTTC

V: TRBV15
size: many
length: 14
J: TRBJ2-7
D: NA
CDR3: CATSGGGESQEQYF
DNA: TGTGCCACCAGCGGCGGCGGGGAGTCTCAGGAGCAGTACTTC

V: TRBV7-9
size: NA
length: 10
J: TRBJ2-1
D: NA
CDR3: CASSLDEQFF
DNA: TGTGCCAGCAGCTTAGATGAGCAGTTCTTC

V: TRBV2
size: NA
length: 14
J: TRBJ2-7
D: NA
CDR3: CASSLQGRDYEQYF
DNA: TGTGCCAGCAGCCTCCAAGGGCGAGACTACGAGCAGTACTTC

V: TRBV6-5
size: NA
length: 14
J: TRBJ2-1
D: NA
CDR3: CASSPRAGGNEQFF
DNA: TGTGCCAGCAGTCCCCGCGCAGGGGGGAATGAGCAGTTCTTC

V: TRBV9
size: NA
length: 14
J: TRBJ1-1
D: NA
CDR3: CASSAARASSPAFF
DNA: TGTGCCAGCAGCGCCGCTAGGGCCTCAAGTCCGGCTTTCTTT

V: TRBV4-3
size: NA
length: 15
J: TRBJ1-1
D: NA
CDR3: CASSQDRYTHTEAFF
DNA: TGCGCCAGCAGCCAAGATAGATATACCCACACTGAAGCTTTCTTT

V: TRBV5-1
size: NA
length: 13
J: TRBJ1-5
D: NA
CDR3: CASSFGLEQPQHF
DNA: TGCGCCAGCAGCTTCGGTTTGGAGCAGCCCCAGCATTTT

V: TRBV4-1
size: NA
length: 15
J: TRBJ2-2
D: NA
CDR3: CASSQDWQNTGELFF
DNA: TGCGCCAGCAGCCAAGACTGGCAGAACACCGGGGAGCTGTTTTTT

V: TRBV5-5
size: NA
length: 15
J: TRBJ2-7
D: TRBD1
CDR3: CASSLAGTGGYEQYF
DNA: TGTGCCAGCAGCTTAGCCGGGACAGGGGGCTACGAGCAGTACTTC

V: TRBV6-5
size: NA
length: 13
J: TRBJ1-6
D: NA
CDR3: CASMGIYNSPLHF
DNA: TGTGCCAGTATGGGGATCTATAATTCACCCCTCCACTTT

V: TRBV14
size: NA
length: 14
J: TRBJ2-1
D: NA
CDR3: CASSPRTLYNEQFF
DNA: TGTGCCAGCAGCCCTAGGACATTATACAATGAGCAGTTCTTC

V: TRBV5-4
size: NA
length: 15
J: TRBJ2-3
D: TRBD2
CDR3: CASSFTGLAADTQYF
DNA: TGTGCCAGCAGCTTTACCGGACTAGCGGCAGATACGCAGTATTTT

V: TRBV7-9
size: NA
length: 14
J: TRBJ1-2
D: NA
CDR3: CASSFSKQSIGYTF
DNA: TGTGCCAGCAGCTTCAGCAAACAGAGTATCGGCTACACCTTC

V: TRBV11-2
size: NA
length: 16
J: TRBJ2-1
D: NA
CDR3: CASSLRADSSYNEQFF
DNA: TGTGCCAGCAGCTTAAGGGCTGACAGCTCCTACAATGAGCAGTTCTTC

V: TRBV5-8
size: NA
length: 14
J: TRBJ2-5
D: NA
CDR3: CASSPTGRDLTQYF
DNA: TGTGCCAGCAGCCCGACGGGCCGTGACTTAACCCAGTACTTC

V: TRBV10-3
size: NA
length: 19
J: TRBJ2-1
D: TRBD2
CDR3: CAISESRLAGATRRNEQFF
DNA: TGTGCCATCAGTGAGTCTAGACTAGCGGGGGCAACTCGCAGGAATGAGCAGTTCTTC

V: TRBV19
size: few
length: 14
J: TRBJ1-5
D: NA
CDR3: CASSIGGVNQPQHF
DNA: TGTGCCAGTAGTATTGGAGGGGTGAATCAGCCCCAGCATTTT

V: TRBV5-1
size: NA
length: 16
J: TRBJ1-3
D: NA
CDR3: CASSPDTSSSGNTIYF
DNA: TGCGCCAGCAGCCCGGACACGTCGAGCTCTGGAAACACCATATATTTT

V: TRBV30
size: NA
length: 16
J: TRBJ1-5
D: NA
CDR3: CAWPWGLTYSNQPQHF
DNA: TGTGCCTGGCCGTGGGGGCTCACTTATAGCAATCAGCCCCAGCATTTT

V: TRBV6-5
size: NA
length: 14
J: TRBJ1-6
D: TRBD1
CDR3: CASRRDSYNSPLHF
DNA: TGTGCCAGCAGACGGGACAGTTATAATTCACCCCTCCACTTT

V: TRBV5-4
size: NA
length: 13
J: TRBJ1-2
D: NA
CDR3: CASSLETGRGYTF
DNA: TGTGCCAGCAGCTTGGAGACAGGCAGAGGCTACACCTTC

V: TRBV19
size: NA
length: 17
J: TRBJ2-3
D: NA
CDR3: CASSDRGTGFSTDTQYF
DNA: TGTGCCAGTAGTGACCGGGGGACTGGGTTTAGCACAGATACGCAGTATTTT

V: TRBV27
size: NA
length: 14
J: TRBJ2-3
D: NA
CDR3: CASRETRLTDTQYF
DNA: TGTGCCAGCAGGGAAACTAGACTCACAGATACGCAGTATTTT

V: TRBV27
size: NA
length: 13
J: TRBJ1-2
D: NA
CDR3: CASSWTADSGYTF
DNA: TGTGCCAGCAGTTGGACAGCTGATTCGGGCTACACCTTC

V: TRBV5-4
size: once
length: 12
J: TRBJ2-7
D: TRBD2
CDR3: CATSGTAYEQYF
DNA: TGTGCCACTAGCGGGACCGCCTACGAGCAGTACTTC

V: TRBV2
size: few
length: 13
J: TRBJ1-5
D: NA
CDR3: CASSVERDQPQHF
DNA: TGTGCCAGCAGTGTTGAGCGAGATCAGCCCCAGCATTTT

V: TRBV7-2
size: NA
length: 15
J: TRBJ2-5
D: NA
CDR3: CASSLARERRETQYF
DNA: TGTGCCAGCAGCTTAGCCCGGGAGCGGAGAGAGACCCAGTACTTC

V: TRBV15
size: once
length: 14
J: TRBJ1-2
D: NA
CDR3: CATSRDRGGGGYTF
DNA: TGTGCCACCAGCAGAGATCGGGGAGGTGGCGGCTACACCTTC

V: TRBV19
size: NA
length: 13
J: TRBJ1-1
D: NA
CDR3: CASSQGGEAEAFF
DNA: TGTGCCAGTAGTCAGGGAGGTGAAGCTGAAGCTTTCTTT

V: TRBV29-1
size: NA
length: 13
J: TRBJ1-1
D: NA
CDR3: CSVAGGLALEAFF
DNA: TGCAGCGTTGCAGGCGGGTTGGCCCTTGAAGCTTTCTTT